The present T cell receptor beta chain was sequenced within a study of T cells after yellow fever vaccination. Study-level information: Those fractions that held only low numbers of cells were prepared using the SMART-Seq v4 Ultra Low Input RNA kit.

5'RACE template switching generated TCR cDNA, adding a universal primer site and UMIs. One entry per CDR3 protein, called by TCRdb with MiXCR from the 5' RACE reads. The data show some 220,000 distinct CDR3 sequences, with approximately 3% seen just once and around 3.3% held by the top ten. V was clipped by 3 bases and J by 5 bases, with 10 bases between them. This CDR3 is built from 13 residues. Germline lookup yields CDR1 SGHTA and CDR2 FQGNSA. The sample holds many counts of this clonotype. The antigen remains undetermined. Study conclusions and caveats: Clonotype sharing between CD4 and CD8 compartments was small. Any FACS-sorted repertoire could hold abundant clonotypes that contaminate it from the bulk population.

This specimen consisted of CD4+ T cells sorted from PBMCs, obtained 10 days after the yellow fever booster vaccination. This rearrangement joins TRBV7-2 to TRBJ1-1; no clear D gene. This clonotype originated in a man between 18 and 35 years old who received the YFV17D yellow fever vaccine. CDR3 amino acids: CASSFYGGTEAFF. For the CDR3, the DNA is TGTGCCAGCAGCTTTTACGGAGGTACTGAAGCTTTCTTT. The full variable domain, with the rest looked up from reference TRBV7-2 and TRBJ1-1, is GAGVSQSPSNKVTEKGKDVELRCDPISGHTALYWYRQSLGQGLEFLIYFQGNSAPDKSGLPSDRFSAERTGGSVSTLTIQRTQQEDSAVYLCASSFYGGTEAFFGQGTRLTVV.